What follows are 19 T cell receptor beta chains derived from one specimen sequenced in a study of regulatory T cells in long-lasting Graves disease (dated by TCRdb to about 2021). Preparation of the library involved multiplex PCR. The run used an Illumina HiSeq 4000. CDR3 regions were amplified by Arm-PCR with iRepertoire HTBI primers to construct TCR beta libraries. TCRdb reworked the public reads: Q25 trimming with fastp, MiXCR clone assembly, productive beta chains retained. Rows with a matching CDR3 protein are joined into one entry that keeps the most common DNA and genes. The sample yields a few hundred thousand distinct CDR3 sequences; around 11% were counted once. In total, the top ten clones hold about 19% of the sample. The time point label on this specimen signifies: newly diagnosed GD, antithyroid drugs for less than 3 months. RNA was extracted from PBMCs in TRIzol for both TCR sequencing and RNA sequencing.

This same sample was also part of a study on T cells in Graves' hyperthyroidism and ophthalmopathy.

The starting material was peripheral blood mononuclear cells (PBMCs), obtained at new diagnosis, from a patient treated with antithyroid drugs. The receptors here all came from a woman aged 18-35 years with Graves disease. Donor details come from another sample of the same person, matched by shared clones.

The sample holds many counts of this clonotype. V usage is TRBV29-1 and J usage is TRBJ2-7; 7 bases are shared with TRBD1. Germline V CDR1 and CDR2: SQVTM, ANQGSEA. This CDR3 has 15 residues. V shed 4 bases, J shed 9 bases, and the junction held 18 bases outside the gene matches. The CDR3 protein is CSVGNRGASPPGQYF. The CDR3 region has the DNA TGCAGCGTTGGTAACAGGGGAGCCTCCCCTCCCGGGCAGTACTTC.

This clonotype showed up many times. This chain links TRBV12-3 or TRBV12-4 with TRBJ2-7, with 11 bases fitting TRBD2. V was clipped by 3 bases and J by 7 bases; unmatched bases: 5. The CDR3 is made up of 14 amino acids. The CDR3 protein is CASSLGLAASEQYF. The CDR3 DNA reads as TGTGCCAGCAGTTTGGGACTAGCGGCGTCAGAGCAGTACTTC.

The rearrangement uses TRBV6-1 and TRBJ1-4; 7 bases match TRBD1. With V trimmed by 5 bases and J by 8 bases, 14 bases remained unmatched. The germline CDR1 and CDR2 sequences are MNHNS and SASEGT. There are 16 residues in the CDR3. CDR3 protein: CASSPMGAGGREKLFF. CDR3 sequence (DNA): TGTGCCAGCAGTCCCATGGGGGCAGGGGGGAGGGAAAAACTGTTTTTT.

The chain joins TRBV20-1 to TRBJ1-2; 9 bases agree with TRBD1. The V and J ends lost 6 bases and 1 base, in that order; junction bases with no gene match: 9. From germline, CDR1 is DFQATT and CDR2 SNEGSKA (reference sequence). CDR3 length: 15 residues. The CDR3 is CSAPFDRGGNYGYTF. In nucleotides, the CDR3 is TGCAGTGCCCCCTTCGACAGGGGGGGTAACTATGGCTACACCTTC.

The table lists this clonotype with many counts. The chain carries TRBV3-2 and TRBJ2-7. TRBV3-2 has pseudogene status. The CDR3 sequence is 16 residues long. The DNA of the CDR3 is TGTGCCAGCAGCCAAGATCTTGTTACAGCTACCTACGAGCAGTACTTC. As protein: CASSQDLVTATYEQYF.

The V and J genes are TRBV28 and TRBJ2-3; TRBD2 is a possible D gene (6 bases). CDR3 size: 13 residues. With 7 bases removed from V and 3 bases from J, the gap between germline ends came to 11 bases. Per the germline V gene, CDR1 is MDHEN and CDR2 is SYDVKM. CDR3 in amino acids: CASKEGLTDTQYF. The CDR3 nucleotides are TGTGCCAGCAAGGAGGGCCTGACAGATACGCAGTATTTT.

The sample holds a few counts of this clonotype. Just one base apart from a much larger clone, this may be a read error. This chain joins TRBV6-1 and TRBJ1-4, with no clear D. CDR1 is MNHNS, CDR2 SASEGT, per germline. This CDR3 has 16 amino acids. V was pared by 6 bases and J by 2 bases, with 16 bases between. In DNA, the CDR3 is TGTGCCAGCAGGCAAGAACTCAGTGCGACTAATGAAAAACTGTTTTTT. Its translation: CASRQELSATNEKLFF.

Ten or more counts support this clonotype. V is TRBV29-1 and J is TRBJ2-4, with D maybe TRBD2 (6 bases). The CDR3 is made up of 14 amino acids. Trimming pared 3 bases from V and 0 bases from J, leaving 9 bases between. Germline loops: CDR1 SQVTM, CDR2 ANQGSEA. CDR3 loop: CSVEASVAKNIQYF. The CDR3, as DNA: TGCAGCGTTGAGGCTAGCGTAGCCAAAAACATTCAGTACTTC.

The chain recombines TRBV7-9 with TRBJ1-2, with D possibly being TRBD1 (5 bases). Per the germline V gene, CDR1 is SEHNR and CDR2 is FQNEAQ (reference sequence). The ends were cut back, 0 bases at V and 4 bases at J, with 9 bases in the middle. This CDR3 is built from 14 residues. The CDR3 is CASSLAWQGYGYTF. In nucleotides, the CDR3 is TGTGCCAGCAGCTTAGCGTGGCAGGGCTATGGCTACACCTTC. Looking up the rest from reference TRBV7-9 and TRBJ1-2 gives the full variable domain: DTGVSQNPRHKITKRGQNVTFRCDPISEHNRLYWYRQTLGQGPEFLTYFQNEAQLEKSRLLSDRFSAERPKGSFSTLEIQRTEQGDSAMYLCASSLAWQGYGYTFGSGTRLTVV.

This clonotype was observed many times. The chain is built from TRBV12-3 or TRBV12-4 and TRBJ2-3; D gene ambiguous. CDR3 length equals 14 residues. The germline V and J ends were trimmed by 1 base and 5 bases, with 10 bases remaining between them. The CDR3 DNA reads as TGTGCCAGCAGTTTAGGGGGATCCGAAGATACGCAGTATTTT. Translating gives CASSLGGSEDTQYF.

This clonotype occurred a few times. It is likely a read error, because the conserved phenylalanine at the end of the CDR3 is missing. The chain uses TRBV7-8 and TRBJ2-1; 15 positions agree with TRBD2. V was clipped by 4 bases and J by 1 base; unmatched bases: 11. Germline V CDR1 and CDR2: SGHVS, FQNEAQ. This CDR3 contains 20 residues. The CDR3 DNA reads as TGTGCCAGCAGCTCCGACCCGGGACTAGCGGGAGGATCATCCTACAATGAGCAGTTCTCC. This encodes CASSSDPGLAGGSSYNEQFS.

This clonotype was seen at least ten times. The chain has TRBV7-9 and TRBJ1-1; D is possibly TRBD1 (5 bases). The CDR3 is made up of 15 amino acids. Trimming stripped 1 base from V and 0 bases from J, with 9 bases between. Germline assignment: CDR1 SEHNR and CDR2 FQNEAQ (reference sequence). CDR3: CASSLVGGMNTEAFF. The CDR3 DNA reads TGTGCCAGCAGCTTAGTGGGGGGAATGAACACTGAAGCTTTCTTT.

The chain couples TRBV7-9 to TRBJ2-1, with TRBD2 matching over 7 bases. CDR1 and CDR2 (germline): SEHNR, FQNEAQ (reference sequence). After removal of 3 bases from V and 3 bases from J, the junction contained 5 bases not matched to a gene. CDR3 length: 15 residues. The CDR3 region has the DNA TGTGCCAGCAGCTTCGGGAGGCCCGTCTACAATGAGCAGTTCTTC. Its translation is CASSFGRPVYNEQFF. The variable domain in full, with the rest retrieved from reference TRBV7-9 and TRBJ2-1, is DTGVSQNPRHKITKRGQNVTFRCDPISEHNRLYWYRQTLGQGPEFLTYFQNEAQLEKSRLLSDRFSAERPKGSFSTLEIQRTEQGDSAMYLCASSFGRPVYNEQFFGPGTRLTVL.

This clonotype turned up a few times. Germline is not matched at one junction end, which may reflect a read error. V is TRBV6-9 and J is TRBJ2-1, with D unresolved. Germline loops: CDR1 MNHGY, CDR2 SVAAGI. The CDR3 has 16 residues. CDR3 residues: CASGYSRLGSYNEQFF. The CDR3 DNA follows: TGTGCCAGCGGTTACTCTAGGCTCGGCTCCTACAATGAGCAGTTCTTC.

This clonotype was recorded many times. This chain uses TRBV29-1 with TRBJ2-1; D unresolved. The V gene's germline CDR1 is SQVTM and CDR2 ANQGSEA. The CDR3 is 14 residues long. Deletions cut 0 bases from V and 3 bases from J, with 9 bases between. CDR3 protein: CSVEDRQFYNEQFF. DNA for the CDR3: TGCAGCGTTGAAGATAGACAATTCTACAATGAGCAGTTCTTC.

This clonotype was counted between two and nine times. This chain joins TRBV19 and TRBJ2-3, with TRBD2 matching over 8 bases. V dropped 7 bases and J dropped 1; count of bases not matched to a gene: 4. CDR1 and CDR2 from the germline V gene are LNHDA and SQIVND (reference sequence). This CDR3 comprises 14 residues. DNA for the CDR3: TGTGCCAGTAACCCAGCGGGAGGCACAGATACGCAGTATTTT. Translating it yields CASNPAGGTDTQYF. Full variable domain (remainder filled in from reference TRBV19 and TRBJ2-3): DGGITQSPKYLFRKEGQNVTLSCEQNLNHDAMYWYRQDPGQGLRLIYYSQIVNDFQKGDIAEGYSVSREKKESFPLTVTSAQKNPTAFYLCASNPAGGTDTQYFGPGTRLTVL.

This clonotype was seen ten or more times. The gene calls are TRBV6-5 and TRBJ2-3, with 11 bases aligning to TRBD2. Germline V CDR1 and CDR2: MNHEY, SVGAGI. Germline trimming cut 0 bases from V and 3 bases from J; bases unmatched to any gene: 8. This CDR3 comprises 18 residues. This CDR3 reads CASSYSIGTSGITDTQYF. DNA of the CDR3: TGTGCCAGCAGTTACTCAATTGGGACTAGCGGAATTACAGATACGCAGTATTTT.

This clonotype was found many times. The chain links TRBV9 to TRBJ2-1; 9 bases align to TRBD2. There are 15 residues in the CDR3. The junction had 3 bases not matched to a gene; V was cut back by 0 bases and J by 5 bases. CDR1 SGDLS and CDR2 YYNGEE come from the germline V gene. This chain's CDR3 is CASSVVAGGHNEQFF. The CDR3 region has the DNA TGTGCCAGCAGCGTAGTGGCGGGGGGGCACAATGAGCAGTTCTTC.

A single count supports this clonotype. V usage is TRBV28 and J usage is TRBJ2-3; 13 bases are shared with TRBD2. V lost 5 bases to trimming and J lost 5 bases; unmatched junction nucleotides: 4. CDR1 MDHEN and CDR2 SYDVKM come from the germline V gene. The CDR3 loop spans 15 amino acids. The CDR3 protein is CASSGTSGTRDTQYF. In nucleotides, the CDR3 is TGTGCCAGCAGTGGGACTAGCGGGACGCGAGATACGCAGTATTTT.